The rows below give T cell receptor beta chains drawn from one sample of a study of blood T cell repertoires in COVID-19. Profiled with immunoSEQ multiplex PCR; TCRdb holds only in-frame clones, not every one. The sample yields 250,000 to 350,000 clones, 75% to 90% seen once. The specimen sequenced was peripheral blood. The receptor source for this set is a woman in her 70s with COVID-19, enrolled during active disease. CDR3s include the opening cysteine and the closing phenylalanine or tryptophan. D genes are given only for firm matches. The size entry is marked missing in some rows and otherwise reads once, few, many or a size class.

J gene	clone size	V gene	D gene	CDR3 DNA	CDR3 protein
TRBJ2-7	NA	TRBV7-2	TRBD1	TGTGCCAGCAGCCTACAGGGGTGGCACGAGCAGTACTTC	CASSLQGWHEQYF
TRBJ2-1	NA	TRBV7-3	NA	TGTGCCAGCAGCGTCCTAGCCGGCGCCTACAATGAGCAGTTCTTC	CASSVLAGAYNEQFF
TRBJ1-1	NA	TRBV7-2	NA	TGTGCCAGCAGCTTAGTACGGGGAGGGAACACTGAAGCTTTCTTT	CASSLVRGGNTEAFF
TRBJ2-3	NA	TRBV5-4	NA	TGTGCCAGCACTAGGGGCGGGGACTTTAGCACAGATACGCAGTATTTT	CASTRGGDFSTDTQYF
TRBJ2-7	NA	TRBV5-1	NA	TGCGCCAGCAGCTGGACCGGGATCCCCTACGAGCAGTACTTC	CASSWTGIPYEQYF
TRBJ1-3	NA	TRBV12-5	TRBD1	TGTGCTAGTGGCCCGGGACAGAGCTCTGGAAACACCATATATTTT	CASGPGQSSGNTIYF
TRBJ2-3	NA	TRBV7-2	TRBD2	TGTGCCAGCAGCTCAGTTGGTAGCGGGGGTACAGATACGCAGTATTTT	CASSSVGSGGTDTQYF
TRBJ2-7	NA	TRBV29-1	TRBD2	TGCAGCGCGGGGGGGCGAAAGGGGACAACAGCCTACGAGCAGTACTTC	CSAGGRKGTTAYEQYF
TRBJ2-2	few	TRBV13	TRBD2	TGTGCCAGCAGCTTAGGCTCTGCGGGGGGTAACACCGGGGAGCTGTTTTTT	CASSLGSAGGNTGELFF
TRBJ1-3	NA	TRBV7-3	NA	TGTGCCAGCAGCTTAGACAGAGACTCTGGAAACACCATATATTTT	CASSLDRDSGNTIYF
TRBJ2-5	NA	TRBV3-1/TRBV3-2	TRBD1	TGTGCCAGCGAGGGGGCGGAAGAGACCCAGTACTTC	CASEGAEETQYF
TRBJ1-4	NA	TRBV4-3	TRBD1	TGCGCCAGCAGCCTGGGGACAGTGAGAGAAAAACTGTTTTTT	CASSLGTVREKLFF
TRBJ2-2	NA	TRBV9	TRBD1	TGTGCCAGCTGTGAACAGGGGGCCGGGGAGCTGTTTTTT	CASCEQGAGELFF
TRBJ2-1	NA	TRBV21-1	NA	TGTGCCAGCATTTGGACAGCCTCCTACAATGAGCAGTTCTTC	CASIWTASYNEQFF
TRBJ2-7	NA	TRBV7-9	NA	TGTGCCAGCACGGGGGGCTCCTCCTACGAGCAGTACTTC	CASTGGSSYEQYF
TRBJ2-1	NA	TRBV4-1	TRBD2	TGCGCCAGCAGTACATTAGCGGGGGCCTACAATGAGCAGTTCTTC	CASSTLAGAYNEQFF
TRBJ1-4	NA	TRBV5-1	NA	TGCGCCAGCAGCAAGGAGGGCCAGGTAGGCGAAAAACTGTTTTTT	CASSKEGQVGEKLFF
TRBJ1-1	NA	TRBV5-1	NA	TGCGCCAGCAGCTTGGACAGGTCGAACACTGAAGCTTTCTTT	CASSLDRSNTEAFF
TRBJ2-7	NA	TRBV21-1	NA	TGTGCCAGCAGCAACCGACAGGGGGAGATATACGAGCAGTACTTC	CASSNRQGEIYEQYF